This is a list of T cell receptor beta chains from one sample in a study of CD8 T cells in Susac syndrome. TCRdb re-analysed the immunoSEQ multiplex PCR reads in MiXCR, keeping a single row per CDR3 protein. The repertoire holds some 240,000 distinct CDR3 sequences, 96% seen once, with about 0.1% in the top ten. Material: CD4+ T cells from PBMCs. All receptors come from a human donor with Susac syndrome. CDR3s include the opening cysteine and the closing phenylalanine or tryptophan. The D gene is left open where the match is weak. Clone sizes are given selectively: once, few, many, or a class where the clone is expanded.

J gene,V gene,clone size,D gene,CDR3 protein,CDR3 DNA
TRBJ2-3,TRBV5-1,.,TRBD2,CASSLAGLAGVGRVGTDTQYF,TGCGCCAGCAGCTTGGCGGGACTAGCGGGAGTTGGGCGTGTGGGAACAGATACGCAGTATTTT
TRBJ1-2,TRBV5-4,.,.,CASSSGGGSNYGYTF,TGTGCCAGCAGCTCAGGAGGGGGGTCGAACTATGGCTACACCTTC
TRBJ1-1,TRBV5-6,.,.,CASSGWNTEAFF,TGTGCCAGCAGTGGATGGAACACTGAAGCTTTCTTT
TRBJ1-5,TRBV20-1,.,.,CSARGRVQPQHF,TGCAGTGCTAGGGGGAGGGTGCAGCCCCAGCATTTT
TRBJ2-1,TRBV24-1,once,.,CATSEDYEQFF,TGTGCCACCAGTGAAGATTATGAGCAGTTCTTC
TRBJ2-2,TRBV7-9,.,.,CATGLGGSNTGELFF,TGTGCCACCGGCCTGGGGGGATCGAACACCGGGGAGCTGTTTTTT
TRBJ2-3,TRBV4-1,.,TRBD2,CASSQQSGSGSSTDTQYF,TGCGCCAGCAGCCAACAAAGCGGGAGCGGGTCTAGCACAGATACGCAGTATTTT
TRBJ2-7,TRBV20-1,few,.,CSASRGQGEQYF,TGCAGTGCTAGTAGGGGACAAGGCGAGCAGTACTTC
TRBJ2-6,TRBV6-1,.,.,CASTRPGLRGSGANVLTF,TGTGCCAGCACACGACCGGGCCTCAGAGGCTCTGGGGCCAACGTCCTGACTTTC
TRBJ2-7,TRBV29-1,.,.,CSVGRDNAYEQYF,TGCAGCGTTGGCAGGGATAATGCCTACGAGCAGTACTTC
TRBJ2-7,TRBV14,.,TRBD1,CASSQGSRGLPTYEQYF,TGTGCCAGCAGCCAAGGATCCAGGGGGCTACCTACCTACGAGCAGTACTTC
TRBJ2-1,TRBV30,.,.,CAYHQGGGNEQFF,TGTGCCTACCATCAGGGGGGGGGCAATGAGCAGTTCTTC
TRBJ2-7,TRBV28,.,TRBD1,CASTPGQAGEQYF,TGTGCCAGCACTCCGGGACAGGCGGGGGAGCAGTACTTC
TRBJ1-1,TRBV4-1,.,.,CASSFTWETEAFF,TGCGCCAGCAGCTTCACCTGGGAGACTGAAGCTTTCTTT
TRBJ2-5,TRBV10-3,.,.,CAISEDSVETQYF,TGTGCCATCAGTGAGGACTCTGTGGAGACCCAGTACTTC
TRBJ2-5,TRBV29-1,.,TRBD1,CSVAGDRGYQETQYF,TGCAGCGTTGCCGGAGACAGGGGGTACCAAGAGACCCAGTACTTC
TRBJ2-7,TRBV28,.,.,CASSQTGEQNAYEQYF,TGTGCCAGCAGTCAGACAGGAGAACAAAACGCCTACGAGCAGTACTTC